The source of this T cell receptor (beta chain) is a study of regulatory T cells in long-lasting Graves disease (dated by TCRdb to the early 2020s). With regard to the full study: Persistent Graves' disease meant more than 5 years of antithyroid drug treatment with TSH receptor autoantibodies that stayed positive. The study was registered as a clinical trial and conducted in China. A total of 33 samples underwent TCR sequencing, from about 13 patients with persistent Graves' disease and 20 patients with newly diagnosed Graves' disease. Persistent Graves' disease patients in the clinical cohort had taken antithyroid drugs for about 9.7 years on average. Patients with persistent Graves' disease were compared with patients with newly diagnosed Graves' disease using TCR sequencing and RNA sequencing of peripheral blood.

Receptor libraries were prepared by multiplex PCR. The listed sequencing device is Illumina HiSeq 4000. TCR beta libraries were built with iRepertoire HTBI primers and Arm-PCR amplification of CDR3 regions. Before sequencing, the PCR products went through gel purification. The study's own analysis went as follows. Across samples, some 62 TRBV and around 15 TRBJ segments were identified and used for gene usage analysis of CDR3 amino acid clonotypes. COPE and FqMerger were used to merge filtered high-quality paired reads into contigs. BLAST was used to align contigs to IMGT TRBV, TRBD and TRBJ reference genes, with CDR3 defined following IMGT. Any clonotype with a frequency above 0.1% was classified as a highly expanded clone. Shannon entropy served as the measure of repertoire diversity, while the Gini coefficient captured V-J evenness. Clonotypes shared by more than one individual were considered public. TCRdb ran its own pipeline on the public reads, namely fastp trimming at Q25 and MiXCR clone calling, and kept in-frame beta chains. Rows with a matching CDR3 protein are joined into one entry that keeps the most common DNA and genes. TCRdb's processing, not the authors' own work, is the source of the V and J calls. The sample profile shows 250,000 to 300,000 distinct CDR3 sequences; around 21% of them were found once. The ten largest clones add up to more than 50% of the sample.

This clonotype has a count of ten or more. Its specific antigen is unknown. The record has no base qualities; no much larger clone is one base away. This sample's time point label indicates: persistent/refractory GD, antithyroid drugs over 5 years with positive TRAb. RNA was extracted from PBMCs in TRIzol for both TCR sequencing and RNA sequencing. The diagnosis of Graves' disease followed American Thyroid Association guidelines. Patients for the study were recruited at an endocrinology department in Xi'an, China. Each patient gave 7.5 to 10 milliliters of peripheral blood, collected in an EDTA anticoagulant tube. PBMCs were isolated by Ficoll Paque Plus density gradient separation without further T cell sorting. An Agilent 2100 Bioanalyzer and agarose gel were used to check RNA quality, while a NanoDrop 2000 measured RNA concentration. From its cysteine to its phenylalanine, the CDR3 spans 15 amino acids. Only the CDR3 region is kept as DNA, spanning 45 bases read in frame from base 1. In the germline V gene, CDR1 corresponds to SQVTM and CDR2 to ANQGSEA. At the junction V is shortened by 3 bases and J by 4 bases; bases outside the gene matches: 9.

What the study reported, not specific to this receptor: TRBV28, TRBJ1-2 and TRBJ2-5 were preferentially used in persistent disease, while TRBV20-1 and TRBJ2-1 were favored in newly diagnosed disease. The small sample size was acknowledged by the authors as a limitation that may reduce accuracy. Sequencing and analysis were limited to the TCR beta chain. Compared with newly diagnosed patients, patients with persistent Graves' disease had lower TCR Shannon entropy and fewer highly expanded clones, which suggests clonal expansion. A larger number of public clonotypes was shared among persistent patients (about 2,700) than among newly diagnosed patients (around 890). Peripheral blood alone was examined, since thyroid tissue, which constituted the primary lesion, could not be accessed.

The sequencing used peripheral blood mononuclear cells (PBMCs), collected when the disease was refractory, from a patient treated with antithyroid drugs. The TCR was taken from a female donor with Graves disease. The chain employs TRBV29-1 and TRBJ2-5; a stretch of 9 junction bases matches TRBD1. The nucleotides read TGCAGCGTTGAGATCCTACAGGGGGCCGGAGAGACCCAGTACTTC. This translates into CSVEILQGAGETQYF.